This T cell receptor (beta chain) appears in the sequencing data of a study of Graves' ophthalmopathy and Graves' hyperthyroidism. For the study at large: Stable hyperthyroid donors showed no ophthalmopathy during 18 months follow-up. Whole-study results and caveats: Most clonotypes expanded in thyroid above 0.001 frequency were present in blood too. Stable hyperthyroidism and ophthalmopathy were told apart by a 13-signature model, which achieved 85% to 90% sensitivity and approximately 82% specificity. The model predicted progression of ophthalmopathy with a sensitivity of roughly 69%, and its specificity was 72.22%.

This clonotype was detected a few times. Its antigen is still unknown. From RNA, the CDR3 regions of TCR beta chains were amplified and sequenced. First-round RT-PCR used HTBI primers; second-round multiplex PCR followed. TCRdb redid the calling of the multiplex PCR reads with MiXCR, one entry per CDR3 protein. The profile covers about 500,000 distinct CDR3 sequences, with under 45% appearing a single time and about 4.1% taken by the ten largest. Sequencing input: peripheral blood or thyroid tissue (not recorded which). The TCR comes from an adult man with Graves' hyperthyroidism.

The CDR3 is CSVVPTRTASTDTQYF. The CDR3 region has the DNA TGCAGCGTTGTTCCTACTCGGACCGCAAGCACAGATACGCAGTATTTT. This rearrangement joins TRBV29-1 to TRBJ2-3, with D uncertain. The V end was cut by 4 bases, the J end by 0 bases, with 17 bases between. Looked up from germline, CDR1 is SQVTM and CDR2 is ANQGSEA. The CDR3 extends over 16 amino acids.